This note documents a single T cell receptor beta chain sequence. The entry originates in a study of T cell changes during pregnancy in multiple sclerosis. The protocol was immunoSEQ multiplex PCR, while the TCRdb copy is restricted to in-frame clones and leaves out a portion. Of 35,000 to 55,000 clones listed, around 92% are singletons. The ends lost 1 base at V and 1 base at J; junction bases unmatched: 0. The CDR3 spans 14 residues. CDR1 and CDR2 (germline): SGHKS, YYEKEE (reference sequence). This specimen consisted of CD4+ T cells from peripheral blood mononuclear cells, obtained in the third trimester of pregnancy. This TCR was recovered from a female donor with multiple sclerosis, enrolled in a pregnancy study. The J gene is TRBJ2-3, the V gene TRBV5-5; 7 bases map to TRBD1. Here the CDR3 reads CASSLQGGTDTQYF. DNA of the CDR3: TGTGCCAGCAGCTTGCAGGGGGGCACAGATACGCAGTATTTT. The entire variable domain, with the rest obtained from reference TRBV5-5 and TRBJ2-3, is as follows: DAGVTQSPTHLIKTRGQQVTLRCSPISGHKSVSWYQQVLGQGPQFIFQYYEKEERGRGNFPDRFSARQFPNYSSELNVNALLLGDSALYLCASSLQGGTDTQYFGPGTRLTVL.